The clone carrying this TCR beta chain has only a few counts. TCRdb passed the PCR reads through MiXCR, listing each CDR3 protein once. The table shows around 460,000 distinct CDR3 sequences, with about 26% occurring only once. This specimen belongs to a study of molecular identifiers for immune sequencing clone quantification. The germline CDR1 and CDR2 sequences are MDHEN and SYDVKM. V lost 6 bases, J lost 0 bases, and 13 bases lay in between. The CDR3 extends over 15 amino acids. This chain links TRBV28 with TRBJ2-3; D is possibly TRBD2 (6 bases). This TCR was recovered from a human donor in good health. Some libraries in this study had Jurkat cell RNA spiked in. Source material: naive CD8+ T cells from blood, with Jurkat cell RNA spiked in. Documented subset: FACS-sorted CD8+CD4-CCR7+CD45RA+ naive T cells. The DNA of the CDR3 is TGTGCCAGCAGCCTAGCGAGACATAGCACAGATACGCAGTATTTT. Translated, it gives CASSLARHSTDTQYF.